The sequence of this TCR beta chain was determined in a study of human T cells and chemical hapten exposure. Study context: A roughly 2 cm by roughly 2 cm inner upper arm patch received 2% DPC for sensitization. Each patch test put 0.01% DPC on the upper back, and results were read at 6 days.

On this clonotype itself: Its antigen is still unknown.

General study points: Expanded TCRs were compared with controls, and the expanded TCRs formed significantly more large CDR3 similarity clusters. Patch test score rose with PT1 expanded TCRs, significant at 8, 16, 32, not 4.

Time point here: patch test 2, 6 weeks after DPC sensitization. Treatment indicated: therapeutic diphenylcyclopropenone sensitization with weekly scalp DPC. After removal of 2 bases from V and 8 bases from J, the junction contained 6 bases not matched to a gene. This CDR3 comprises 15 residues. In germline, CDR1 is DFQATT, CDR2 SNEGSKA (reference sequence). TCRdb recomputed calls from the RACE reads with MiXCR, one row per CDR3 protein. The data hold about 84,000 distinct CDR3 sequences, with less than 11% observed a single time. This rearrangement joins TRBV20-1 to TRBJ2-1, with 13 nucleotides matching TRBD2. Specimen: whole blood, collected in connection with sensitization to the hapten diphenylcyclopropenone (DPC). The receptor was derived from a woman between 45 and 60 years old with alopecia areata. Some clones in this sample may be carry-over from other donors' samples. For the CDR3, the DNA is TGCAGTGCTAGAAGGACTAGCGGGAGATTGTATGAGCAGTTCTTC. As protein: CSARRTSGRLYEQFF.